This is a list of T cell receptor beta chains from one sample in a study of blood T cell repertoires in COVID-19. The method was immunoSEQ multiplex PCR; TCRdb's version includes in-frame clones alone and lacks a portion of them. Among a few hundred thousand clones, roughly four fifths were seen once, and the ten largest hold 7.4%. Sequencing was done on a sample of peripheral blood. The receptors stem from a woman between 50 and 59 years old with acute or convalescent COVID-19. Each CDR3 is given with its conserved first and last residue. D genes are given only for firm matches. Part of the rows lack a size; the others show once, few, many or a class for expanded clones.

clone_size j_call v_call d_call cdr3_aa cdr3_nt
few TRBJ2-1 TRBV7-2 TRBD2 CASSLFSSSGGRSYNEQFF TGTGCCAGCAGCTTATTCTCGTCTAGCGGGGGTAGGTCCTACAATGAGCAGTTCTTC
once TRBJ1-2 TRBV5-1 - CASSLEVGSEGANYGYTF TGCGCCAGCAGCTTGGAAGTGGGATCCGAAGGGGCTAACTATGGCTACACCTTC
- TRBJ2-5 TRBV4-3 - CASSQEVLTSRETQYF TGCGCCAGCAGCCAAGAAGTTCTAACTAGTCGGGAGACCCAGTACTTC
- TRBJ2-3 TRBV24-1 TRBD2 CATSVLGLARGDTQYF TGTGCCACCAGTGTCCTGGGACTAGCGCGCGGAGATACGCAGTATTTT
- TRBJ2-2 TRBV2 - CASSGMGTPTGELFF TGTGCCAGCAGTGGCATGGGGACACCCACCGGGGAGCTGTTTTTT
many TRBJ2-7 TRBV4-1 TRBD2 CASSQAAGGPAREQYF TGCGCCAGCAGCCAAGCGGCGGGAGGGCCGGCTCGTGAGCAGTACTTC
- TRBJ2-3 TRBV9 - CASSVGGFEGDTQYF TGTGCCAGCAGCGTAGGCGGATTCGAGGGAGATACGCAGTATTTT
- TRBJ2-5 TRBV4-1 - CASSRLLEQTQYF TGCGCCAGCAGCCGACTACTCGAGCAGACCCAGTACTTC
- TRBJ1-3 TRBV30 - CAWNPRVSGNTIYF TGTGCCTGGAACCCACGGGTCTCTGGAAACACCATATATTTT
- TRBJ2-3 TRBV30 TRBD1 CAWDRVITDTQYF TGTGCCTGGGACAGGGTTATCACAGATACGCAGTATTTT
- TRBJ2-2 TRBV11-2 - CASSSTDTGELFF TGTGCCAGCAGCTCGACAGATACCGGGGAGCTGTTTTTT
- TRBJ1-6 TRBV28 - CASSLQGYNSPLHF TGTGCCAGCAGTTTACAGGGCTATAATTCACCCCTCCACTTT
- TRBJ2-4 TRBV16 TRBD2 CASSHGTRSGDIQYF TGTGCCAGCAGCCATGGAACTAGGAGCGGGGACATTCAGTACTTC
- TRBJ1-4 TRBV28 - CASSLQTNEKLFF TGTGCCAGCAGTTTGCAGACAAATGAAAAACTGTTTTTT
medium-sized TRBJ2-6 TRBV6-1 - CASSETVGDSGANVLTF TGTGCCAGCAGTGAGACCGTAGGGGACTCTGGGGCCAACGTCCTGACTTTC
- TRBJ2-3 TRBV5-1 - CASSLEALSVQYF TGCGCCAGCAGCTTAGAGGCACTCAGTGTGCAGTATTTT
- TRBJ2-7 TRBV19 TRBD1 CASSTGQGSYEQYF TGTGCCAGTAGTACGGGACAGGGATCCTACGAGCAGTACTTC
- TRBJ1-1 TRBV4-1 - CASSQETGNTEAFF TGCGCCAGCAGCCAAGAAACGGGGAACACTGAAGCTTTCTTT
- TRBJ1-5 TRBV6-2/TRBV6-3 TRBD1 CASSYLTGTGTNQPQHF TGTGCCAGCAGTTACTTGACCGGGACAGGGACCAATCAGCCCCAGCATTTT
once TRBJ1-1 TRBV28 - CASSLRGTLNTEAFF TGTGCCAGCAGTTTAAGGGGCACCCTGAACACTGAAGCTTTCTTT
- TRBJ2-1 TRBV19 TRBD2 CASTDSGNEQFF TGTGCCAGTACCGATAGCGGGAATGAGCAGTTCTTC
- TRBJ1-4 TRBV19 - CASNLDSSNEKLFF TGTGCCAGTAATTTGGACAGTTCAAATGAAAAACTGTTTTTT
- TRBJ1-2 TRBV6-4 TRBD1 CASSENQGVDYGYTF TGTGCCAGCAGTGAAAATCAGGGGGTAGACTATGGCTACACCTTC
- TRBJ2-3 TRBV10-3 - CAISSTSDSDTQYF TGTGCCATCAGTTCAACTAGTGACTCAGATACGCAGTATTTT
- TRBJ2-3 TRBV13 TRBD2 CASSTRLAGADTQYF TGTGCCAGCAGCACTCGACTAGCGGGGGCAGATACGCAGTATTTT
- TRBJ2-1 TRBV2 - CASSRTGNEQFF TGTGCCAGCAGTCGGACTGGCAATGAGCAGTTCTTC
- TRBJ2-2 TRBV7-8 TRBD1 CATGTAPTGELFF TGTGCCACCGGGACAGCTCCCACCGGGGAGCTGTTTTTT
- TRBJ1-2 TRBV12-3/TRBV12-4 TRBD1 CASSRGTGGYTF TGTGCCAGCAGCCGAGGGACAGGAGGCTACACCTTC
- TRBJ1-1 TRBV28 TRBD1 CASSLHDRATEAFF TGTGCCAGCAGTTTACATGACAGGGCTACTGAAGCTTTCTTT
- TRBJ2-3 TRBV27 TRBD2 CASRLTSGSTDTQYF TGTGCCAGCAGACTTACTAGCGGGAGCACAGATACGCAGTATTTT
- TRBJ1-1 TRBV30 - CAWSVWEGAAFF TGTGCCTGGAGTGTCTGGGAGGGTGCAGCTTTCTTT
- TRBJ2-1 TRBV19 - CASSNPGQQFF TGTGCCAGTAGTAATCCGGGTCAGCAGTTCTTC
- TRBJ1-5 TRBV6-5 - CASSPREGVPQHF TGTGCCAGCAGCCCCAGGGAAGGGGTACCCCAGCATTTT
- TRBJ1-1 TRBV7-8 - CASSRVGGSGTEAFF TGTGCCAGCAGCCGAGTAGGGGGATCGGGCACTGAAGCTTTCTTT
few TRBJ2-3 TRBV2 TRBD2 CASSEGMGGGKTDTQYF TGTGCCAGCAGTGAAGGCATGGGCGGGGGGAAAACAGATACGCAGTATTTT